Listed below are T cell receptor beta chains from one sample, sequenced in a study of breast tumors, draining lymph nodes, adjacent tissues. In TCRdb, the multiplex PCR reads were re-called with MiXCR into one record per CDR3 protein. The sample contains tens of thousands of distinct CDR3 sequences, around 45% of which appear only once. Sequenced sample: breast tumor tissue. These TCRs come from a female donor with breast cancer. Some clones in this sample may be carry-over from other donors' samples. Each CDR3 is given with its conserved first and last residue. A D gene is named only where the DNA matches it firmly. Rows give clone size only sometimes, using once, few, many, or a class for an expanded clone.

>NA|TRBV4-3|few|TRBJ2-2
TGCGCCAGCAGCCCCGGACGGGGTTTCACCGGGGAGCTGTTTTTT
CASSPGRGFTGELFF
>TRBD2|TRBV4-2|many|TRBJ2-1
TGTGCCAGCAGCCGAGAACTAGCGACTTCCTACAATGAGCAGTTCTTC
CASSRELATSYNEQFF
>NA|TRBV29-1|few|TRBJ2-2
TGCAGCGCCTCGTGGGCGTCGGGCACCGGGGAGCTGTTTTTT
CSASWASGTGELFF
>TRBD2|TRBV20-1|few|TRBJ2-3
TGCAGTGCTAGAGACCGACTAGCGGGATTCACAGATACGCAGTATTTT
CSARDRLAGFTDTQYF
>TRBD2|TRBV20-1|NA|TRBJ2-7
TGCAGTGCCGTTGGACTAGCGGGTGCCTACGAGCAGTACTTC
CSAVGLAGAYEQYF
>NA|TRBV5-1|many|TRBJ2-1
TGCGCCAGCAGTATCGGAGGGCCCTCCTACAATGAGCAGTTCTTC
CASSIGGPSYNEQFF
>TRBD2|TRBV25-1|many|TRBJ2-1
TGTGCCAGCAGTGGGGTAATAGCGGGAGCCAATGAGCAGTTCTTC
CASSGVIAGANEQFF
>NA|TRBV5-1|many|TRBJ1-2
TGCGCCAGCGGTCTCTCGACCTCTGATGGCTACACCTTC
CASGLSTSDGYTF
>NA|TRBV7-2|many|TRBJ1-2
TGTGCCAGCAGCTTCCAGGGGCAAAGCGGCTACACCTTC
CASSFQGQSGYTF
>NA|TRBV4-1|many|TRBJ2-7
TGCGCCAGCAGCCATTGGGGGGCTTCGACCTACGAGCAGTACTTC
CASSHWGASTYEQYF
>NA|TRBV2|many|TRBJ1-1
TGTGCCAGCAGTGTACAGCGAGGGACTGAAGCTTTCTTT
CASSVQRGTEAFF
>NA|TRBV7-2|NA|TRBJ2-7
TGTGCCAGCGCGGAGGCCTACGAGCAGTACTTC
CASAEAYEQYF
>TRBD2|TRBV27|NA|TRBJ2-3
TGTGCCAGCAGTTTACGGAGGACTAGCGGGAGGTCTACAGATACGCAGTATTTT
CASSLRRTSGRSTDTQYF
>TRBD2|TRBV20-1|NA|TRBJ2-1
TGCGGTGCTAGAGGACTAGCGGAGTACACTGAGCAGTTCTTC
CGARGLAEYTEQFF
>NA|TRBV19|many|TRBJ1-3
TGTGCCAGTACCCGCAACAGGGATTCTGGAAACACCATATATTTT
CASTRNRDSGNTIYF
>TRBD1|TRBV7-9|many|TRBJ1-2
TGTGCCAGCACCCTGTCAGGGCAGGGGGCGAACTATGGCTACACCTTC
CASTLSGQGANYGYTF
>NA|TRBV30|many|TRBJ2-2
TGTGCCTGGAATGTCAGGGGTAACGGGGAGCTGTTTTTT
CAWNVRGNGELFF
>NA|TRBV5-1|NA|TRBJ2-5
TGCGCCAGCAGCTGGGGGGACGGAGGAGAGGAGACCCAGTACTTC
CASSWGDGGEETQYF
>TRBD1|TRBV5-6|NA|TRBJ1-3
TGTGCCAGCAGCTTCGGACAGGGAGGGAACACCATATATTTT
CASSFGQGGNTIYF
>NA|TRBV4-3|many|TRBJ2-1
TGCGCCAGCAGCCAAGAATACCGGGGCAATGAGCAGTTCTTC
CASSQEYRGNEQFF
>NA|TRBV25-1|once|TRBJ2-1
TGTGCCAGCAGTGCCTTTTTTAGGGACCCCAATGAGCAGTTCTTC
CASSAFFRDPNEQFF
>TRBD1|TRBV15|NA|TRBJ1-3
TGTGCCACCAGCAGCCAAAAGGACAGGGATGCAAACACCATATATTTT
CATSSQKDRDANTIYF
>NA|TRBV29-1|many|TRBJ2-1
TGCAGCGTTGACTGGTCGGGGCAGTTCTTC
CSVDWSGQFF
>TRBD1|TRBV2|many|TRBJ1-3
TGTGCCAGCAGTAAAGACAGGGCTATGGGGAACACCATATATTTT
CASSKDRAMGNTIYF
>NA|TRBV5-4|NA|TRBJ2-5
TGTGCCAGCAGCTTGCTTTCAGCGGGCGGGGAGACCCAGTACTTC
CASSLLSAGGETQYF
>NA|TRBV11-2|NA|TRBJ2-7
TGTGCCAGCAGCTTAGGTGGGCAGGGGACAACCTACGAGCAGTACTTC
CASSLGGQGTTYEQYF
>NA|TRBV12-3/TRBV12-4|NA|TRBJ2-7
TGTGCCAGCAGTTTAAGTGGCCCAGGGGACGACGAGCAGTACTTC
CASSLSGPGDDEQYF
>TRBD2|TRBV6-6|NA|TRBJ2-5
TGTGCCATCAGTGTGCGGGCGGGAGCAGAGACCCAGTACTTC
CAISVRAGAETQYF
>TRBD2|TRBV30|many|TRBJ2-1
TGTGCCTGGAGCGGGGGGGCAGGGGACAATGAGCAGTTCTTC
CAWSGGAGDNEQFF
>TRBD2|TRBV5-8|many|TRBJ2-7
TGTGCCAGCAGCTCAATTCGGGGGACTATTGTTTACGAGCAGTACTTC
CASSSIRGTIVYEQYF
>TRBD2|TRBV10-2|NA|TRBJ2-1
TGCGCTACGCTAGCGGGATGGGATGAGCAGTTCTTC
CATLAGWDEQFF
>NA|TRBV12-3/TRBV12-4|NA|TRBJ1-5
TGTGCCAGCAGTTTCCCCAGGGGTGTCGATGGCAATCAGCCCCAGCATTTT
CASSFPRGVDGNQPQHF
>NA|TRBV6-5|NA|TRBJ2-7
TGTGCCAGCACGCGCGGGGAGTCTCATTCGGAGCGGTACTTC
CASTRGESHSERYF
>TRBD1|TRBV11-2|many|TRBJ2-5
TGTGCCAGCAGCTTAGGGGGACAGGTGATCCAAGAGACCCAGTACTTC
CASSLGGQVIQETQYF
>NA|TRBV18|many|TRBJ2-3
TGTGCCAGCTCACCCGGCCCTTCAGATACGCAGTATTTT
CASSPGPSDTQYF
>NA|TRBV10-3|many|TRBJ1-1
TGTGCCATCAGTGGGGGCGCAACATTATCGTCCACTGAAGCTTTCTTT
CAISGGATLSSTEAFF
>NA|TRBV28|many|TRBJ1-2
TGTGCCAGCAGTTTTGGGGGCGCGGAAGGGGGCTACACCTTC
CASSFGGAEGGYTF
>NA|TRBV5-5|NA|TRBJ1-1
TGTGCCAGCAGCCCCGGGACTTCGGCTTTCTTT
CASSPGTSAFF
>NA|TRBV24-1|many|TRBJ2-1
TGTGCCACCAGTGATCGCCTTGGACTCCCTCGGCATGAGCAGTTCTTC
CATSDRLGLPRHEQFF
>TRBD2|TRBV2|many|TRBJ2-3
TGTGCCAGCAGTGAGACCTTCAGGACTAGCGGGACCTATACGCAGTATTTT
CASSETFRTSGTYTQYF
>TRBD2|TRBV7-3|once|TRBJ2-1
TGTGCCAGCAGCTTAGCGGGAGGTCCCAATGAGCAGTTCTTC
CASSLAGGPNEQFF
>TRBD2|TRBV12-5|NA|TRBJ2-1
TGTGCCAGCAGTCCCGGGACTAGCGGGAGTTCAGAGGAGCAGTTCTTC
CASSPGTSGSSEEQFF
>NA|TRBV20-1|many|TRBJ1-3
TGCAGTGCTGACGCGGGACTCCCAGGAAACACCATATATTTT
CSADAGLPGNTIYF
>TRBD2|TRBV28|NA|TRBJ2-3
TGTGCCAGCAGTTTATCGGGCGGGAGGGCCCATGGGGAGCAGTATTTT
CASSLSGGRAHGEQYF
>TRBD2|TRBV7-2|NA|TRBJ2-3
TGTGACAGCAGCTTACGACTCCCCACGATAGCGGGCATTGATACGCAGTATTTT
CDSSLRLPTIAGIDTQYF
>NA|TRBV20-1|many|TRBJ1-2
TGCAGTGCTATAGACGCCGGTAACTATGGCTACACCTTC
CSAIDAGNYGYTF
>TRBD1|TRBV10-2|NA|TRBJ1-5
TGCGCCAGCGGTCGACAGGGTGGTGGACAGCCCCAGCATTTT
CASGRQGGGQPQHF
>TRBD2|TRBV10-2|NA|TRBJ2-3
TGCGCCGTTGGCCTAGCGGGAGTTACAGATACGCAGTATTTT
CAVGLAGVTDTQYF
>TRBD1|TRBV6-6|NA|TRBJ1-2
TGTGCCAGCAGGGAACCAGGGGGGAGCCCCAGTGGCTACACCTTC
CASREPGGSPSGYTF
>NA|TRBV7-2|many|TRBJ1-1
TGTGCCAGCAGCAGAATCAGGGAGTGGGGTGAAGCTTTCTTT
CASSRIREWGEAFF
>TRBD2|TRBV10-2|NA|TRBJ2-1
TGCGCCGTTGGCCTAGCGGGAGGCTACAATGAGCAGTTCTTC
CAVGLAGGYNEQFF
>NA|TRBV20-1|NA|TRBJ2-2
TGCAGTGCTAGAGAGGGGGAGGTTTTT
CSAREGEVF
>TRBD1|TRBV14|many|TRBJ2-7
TGTGCCAGCAGCCCGGACAGGGCTTCCGAGCAGTACTTC
CASSPDRASEQYF